The TCR beta chain under discussion was sequenced for a study of T-cell memory formation after mild COVID-19. In the study overall: Across donors, TCR clusters were largely donor specific.

TCRdb re-derived calls from the 5' RACE reads in MiXCR, one entry per CDR3 protein. The table shows approximately 240,000 distinct CDR3 sequences, with less than 20% occurring only once. Remarks on this clonotype: What it binds is not known.

Study findings and constraints: That cross-reactive memory joined was suggested by some responding clones appearing in pre-infection memory. Clones from the second wave (peaking day 37) had unconfirmed SARS-CoV-2 specificity.

The germline V gene has CDR1 MNHEY and CDR2 SVGEGT. The CDR3 totals 15 residues. Trimming at V came to 4 bases and at J to 3 bases, leaving 4 bases not matched to a gene. The specimen sequenced was PBMCs or a T cell subset sorted from them (not recorded which). The sequence was collected from a young man who had mild COVID-19 (a few samples of this study predate the infection). Cell type and time point are not known. This sequence joins TRBV6-2 or TRBV6-3 and TRBJ2-7; TRBD2 matches at 12 bases. CDR3 sequence (DNA): TGTGCCAGCAGTTCTAGCGGGGGGGCCGTCTACGAGCAGTACTTC. The encoded protein is CASSSSGGAVYEQYF.